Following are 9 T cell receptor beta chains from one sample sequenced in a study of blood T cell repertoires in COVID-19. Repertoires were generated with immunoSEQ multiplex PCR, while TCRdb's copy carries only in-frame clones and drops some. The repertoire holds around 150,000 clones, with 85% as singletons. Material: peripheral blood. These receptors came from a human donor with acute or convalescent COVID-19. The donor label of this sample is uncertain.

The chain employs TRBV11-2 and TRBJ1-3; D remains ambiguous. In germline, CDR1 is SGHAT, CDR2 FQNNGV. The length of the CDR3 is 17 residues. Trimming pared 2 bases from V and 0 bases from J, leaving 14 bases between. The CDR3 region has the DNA TGTGCCAGCAGCTTAAGTTCGGGGTCGAGCTCTGGAAACACCATATATTTT. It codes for CASSLSSGSSSGNTIYF.

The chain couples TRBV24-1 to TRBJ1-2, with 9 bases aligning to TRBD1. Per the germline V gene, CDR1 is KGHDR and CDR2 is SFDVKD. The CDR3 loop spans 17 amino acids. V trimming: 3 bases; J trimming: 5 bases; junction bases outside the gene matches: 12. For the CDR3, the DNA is TGTGCCACCAGTGATCCAAAAAGTCCGACAGGGGGGTATGGCTACACCTTC. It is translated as CATSDPKSPTGGYGYTF.

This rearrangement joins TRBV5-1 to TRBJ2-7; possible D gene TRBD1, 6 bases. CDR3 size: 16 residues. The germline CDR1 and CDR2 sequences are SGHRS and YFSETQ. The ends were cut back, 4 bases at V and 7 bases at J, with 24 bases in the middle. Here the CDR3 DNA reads TGCGCCAGCAGCCCGACAGGATGGGGCGGCGTTGGGGAGCAGTACTTC. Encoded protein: CASSPTGWGGVGEQYF.

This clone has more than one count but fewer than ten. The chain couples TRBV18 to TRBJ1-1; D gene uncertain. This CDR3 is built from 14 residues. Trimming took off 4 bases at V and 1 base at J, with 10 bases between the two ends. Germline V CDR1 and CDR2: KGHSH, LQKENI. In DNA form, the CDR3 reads TGTGCCAGCTCACTCTCGAGAGCGAACACTGAAGCTTTCTTT. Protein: CASSLSRANTEAFF.

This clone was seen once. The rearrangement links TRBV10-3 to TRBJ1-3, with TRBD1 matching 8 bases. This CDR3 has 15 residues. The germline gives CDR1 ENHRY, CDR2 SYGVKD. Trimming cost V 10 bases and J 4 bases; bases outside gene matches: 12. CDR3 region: CATNGRGLRGNTIYF. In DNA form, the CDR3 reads TGTGCCACCAATGGCAGGGGGCTACGCGGAAACACCATATATTTT.

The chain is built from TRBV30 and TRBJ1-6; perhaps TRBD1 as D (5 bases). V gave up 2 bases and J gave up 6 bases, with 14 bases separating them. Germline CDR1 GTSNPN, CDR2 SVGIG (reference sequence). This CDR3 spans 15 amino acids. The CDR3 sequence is CAWSREGIGNSPLHF. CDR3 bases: TGTGCCTGGAGTCGGGAGGGGATCGGTAATTCACCCCTCCACTTT.

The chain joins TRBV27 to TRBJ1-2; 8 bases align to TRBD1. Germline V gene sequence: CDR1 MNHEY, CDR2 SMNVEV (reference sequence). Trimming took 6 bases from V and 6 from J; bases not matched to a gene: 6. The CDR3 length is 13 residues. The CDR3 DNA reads TGTGCCAGCAGGCTGACAGGGGTCAATGGCTACACCTTC. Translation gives CASRLTGVNGYTF.

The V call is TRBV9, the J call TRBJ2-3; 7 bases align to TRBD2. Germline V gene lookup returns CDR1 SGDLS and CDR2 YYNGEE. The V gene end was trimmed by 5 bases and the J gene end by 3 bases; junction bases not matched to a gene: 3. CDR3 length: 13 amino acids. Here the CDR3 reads CASSGGGTDTQYF. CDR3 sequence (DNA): TGTGCCAGCAGTGGGGGGGGGACAGATACGCAGTATTTT.

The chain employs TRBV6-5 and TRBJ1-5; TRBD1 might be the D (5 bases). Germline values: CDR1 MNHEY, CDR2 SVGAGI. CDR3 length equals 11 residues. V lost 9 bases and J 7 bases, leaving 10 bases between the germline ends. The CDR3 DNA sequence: TGTGCCAGTTCAGGGATACAGCCCCAGCATTTT. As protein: CASSGIQPQHF.